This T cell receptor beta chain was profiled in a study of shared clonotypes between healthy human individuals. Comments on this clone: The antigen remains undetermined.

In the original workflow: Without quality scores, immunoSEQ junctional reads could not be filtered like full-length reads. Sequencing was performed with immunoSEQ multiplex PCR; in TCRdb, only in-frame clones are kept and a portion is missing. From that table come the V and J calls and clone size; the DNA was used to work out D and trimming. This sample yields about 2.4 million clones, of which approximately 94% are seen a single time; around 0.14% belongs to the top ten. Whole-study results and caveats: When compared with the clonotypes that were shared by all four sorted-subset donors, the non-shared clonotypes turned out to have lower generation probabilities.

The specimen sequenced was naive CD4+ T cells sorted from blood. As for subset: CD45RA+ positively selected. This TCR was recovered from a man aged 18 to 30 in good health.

The chain's CDR3 is CASSIVGTPTTDTQYF. CDR3 in DNA: TGTGCCAGTAGTATAGTTGGCACACCTACCACAGATACGCAGTATTTT. The chain has TRBV19 and TRBJ2-3; D is ambiguous. Trimming shortened V by 1 base and J by 2 bases, and 13 bases separated the two germline ends. Germline V gene sequence: CDR1 LNHDA, CDR2 SQIVND (reference sequence). There are 16 residues in the CDR3.